These T cell receptor beta chains were read from a single sample in a study of human T cells and chemical hapten exposure. From the RACE reads, TCRdb called clonotypes with MiXCR, one entry per CDR3 protein. Found here are some 170,000 distinct CDR3 sequences, about 30% of them singletons; the top ten hold roughly 2.2%. The material was whole blood, obtained in connection with sensitization to the hapten diphenylcyclopropenone (DPC). These receptors originate from a young woman with alopecia areata. Some clones in this sample may be carry-over from other donors' samples. The CDR3 runs from the conserved cysteine through the conserved F or W. D genes are given only for firm matches. Clone size appears in some rows only: once, few, many, or a class for an expanded clone.

j_call: TRBJ1-5; clone_size: NA; v_call: TRBV7-2; d_call: NA; cdr3_nt: TGTGCCAGCAGCTTAGCGGGGATTGGTCAGCCCCAGCATTTT; cdr3_aa: CASSLAGIGQPQHF
j_call: TRBJ1-1; clone_size: NA; v_call: TRBV7-2; d_call: TRBD1; cdr3_nt: TGTGCCAGCAGCCCCTGGACAGGGGGGACTGAAGCTTTCTTT; cdr3_aa: CASSPWTGGTEAFF
j_call: TRBJ2-3; clone_size: NA; v_call: TRBV29-1; d_call: NA; cdr3_nt: TGCAGCGTCTCGCCAGATACGCAGTATTTT; cdr3_aa: CSVSPDTQYF
j_call: TRBJ2-6; clone_size: NA; v_call: TRBV29-1; d_call: NA; cdr3_nt: TGCAGCGTTGTCGGGTGGTCTGGGGCCAACGTCCTGACTTTC; cdr3_aa: CSVVGWSGANVLTF
j_call: TRBJ2-2; clone_size: NA; v_call: TRBV24-1; d_call: NA; cdr3_nt: TGTGCCACCAGTGACCTAGCGAGGAACACCGGGGAGCTGTTTTTT; cdr3_aa: CATSDLARNTGELFF
j_call: TRBJ2-5; clone_size: many; v_call: TRBV29-1; d_call: NA; cdr3_nt: TGCAGCGTTGAGAGGGGCGAGACCCAGTACTTC; cdr3_aa: CSVERGETQYF
j_call: TRBJ1-2; clone_size: NA; v_call: TRBV2; d_call: NA; cdr3_nt: TGTGCCAGCAGTGAAGAGCGAACCGCGGACGACTACACCTTC; cdr3_aa: CASSEERTADDYTF
j_call: TRBJ2-1; clone_size: NA; v_call: TRBV2; d_call: TRBD2; cdr3_nt: TGTGCCAGCAGTGCGGAGGGAGGGACCTACAATGAGCAGTTCTTC; cdr3_aa: CASSAEGGTYNEQFF
j_call: TRBJ2-1; clone_size: many; v_call: TRBV28; d_call: NA; cdr3_nt: TGTGCCAGCAGTTTATATCCTGAGCAGTTCTTC; cdr3_aa: CASSLYPEQFF
j_call: TRBJ1-1; clone_size: NA; v_call: TRBV5-4; d_call: TRBD1; cdr3_nt: TGTGCCAGCAGCTCTACGACAGGGTCGAACACTGAAGCTTTCTTT; cdr3_aa: CASSSTTGSNTEAFF
j_call: TRBJ2-5; clone_size: few; v_call: TRBV4-1; d_call: NA; cdr3_nt: TGCGCCAGCAGCCAAGAGACTAGGCAAGAGACCCAGTACTTC; cdr3_aa: CASSQETRQETQYF
j_call: TRBJ2-5; clone_size: NA; v_call: TRBV4-2; d_call: NA; cdr3_nt: TGTGCCAGCAGCCAAGATGGACGGGGAGAGACCCAGTACTTC; cdr3_aa: CASSQDGRGETQYF
j_call: TRBJ2-2; clone_size: many; v_call: TRBV7-2; d_call: NA; cdr3_nt: TGTGCCAGCAGCTCCGATTACACCGGGGAGCTGTTTTTT; cdr3_aa: CASSSDYTGELFF
j_call: TRBJ1-1; clone_size: NA; v_call: TRBV5-1; d_call: NA; cdr3_nt: TGCGCCAGCAGTTCTACTCCGGACAGGAACACTGAAGCTTTCTTT; cdr3_aa: CASSSTPDRNTEAFF
j_call: TRBJ2-5; clone_size: NA; v_call: TRBV29-1; d_call: NA; cdr3_nt: TGCAGCGTTCTTCAAGAGACCCAGTACTTC; cdr3_aa: CSVLQETQYF
j_call: TRBJ2-2; clone_size: NA; v_call: TRBV19; d_call: NA; cdr3_nt: TGTGCCAGTAGTATTAAGTTGGCCAACACCGGGGAGCTGTTTTTT; cdr3_aa: CASSIKLANTGELFF
j_call: TRBJ1-5; clone_size: NA; v_call: TRBV20-1; d_call: TRBD1; cdr3_nt: TGCAGTGCTAGCGTTGGACAGGGGGCAAATCAGCCCCAGCATTTT; cdr3_aa: CSASVGQGANQPQHF
j_call: TRBJ2-7; clone_size: many; v_call: TRBV6-2/TRBV6-3; d_call: TRBD2; cdr3_nt: TGTGCCAGCAGTTATAGGCGACTAGCGGGAGGAATCGTCAACGAGCAGTACTTC; cdr3_aa: CASSYRRLAGGIVNEQYF
j_call: TRBJ2-1; clone_size: few; v_call: TRBV7-9; d_call: NA; cdr3_nt: TGTGCCAGCAGCTTTGTCGGGGAAGTAGTTGAGCAGTTCTTC; cdr3_aa: CASSFVGEVVEQFF
j_call: TRBJ2-1; clone_size: few; v_call: TRBV7-2; d_call: TRBD1; cdr3_nt: TGTGCCAGCAGCTTAGTGGGGACAGGGGGATACAATGAGCAGTTCTTC; cdr3_aa: CASSLVGTGGYNEQFF
j_call: TRBJ1-6; clone_size: NA; v_call: TRBV20-1; d_call: TRBD1; cdr3_nt: TGCAGTGCTTTGGACAGGGGAGCTAATTCACCCCTCCACTTT; cdr3_aa: CSALDRGANSPLHF
j_call: TRBJ2-3; clone_size: few; v_call: TRBV7-2; d_call: NA; cdr3_nt: TGTGCCAGCAGTTTCCTAGCGTCGGATACGCAGTATTTT; cdr3_aa: CASSFLASDTQYF
j_call: TRBJ1-2; clone_size: many; v_call: TRBV29-1; d_call: NA; cdr3_nt: TGCAGCGTCCGGCTGGGACACGAGTACTATGGCTACACCTTC; cdr3_aa: CSVRLGHEYYGYTF
j_call: TRBJ1-2; clone_size: many; v_call: TRBV9; d_call: NA; cdr3_nt: TGTGCCAGCAACCTAGGGGGGCAGACTAACTATGGCTACACCTTC; cdr3_aa: CASNLGGQTNYGYTF
j_call: TRBJ2-5; clone_size: few; v_call: TRBV10-3; d_call: TRBD2; cdr3_nt: TGTGCCATCAGGGGACGGGGAGGGGAGACCCAGTACTTC; cdr3_aa: CAIRGRGGETQYF
j_call: TRBJ1-3; clone_size: NA; v_call: TRBV29-1; d_call: TRBD1; cdr3_nt: TGCAGCGTTGTCCTCAGGGGGCGCAACGGTGGAAACACCATATATTTT; cdr3_aa: CSVVLRGRNGGNTIYF
j_call: TRBJ2-1; clone_size: few; v_call: TRBV7-3; d_call: NA; cdr3_nt: TGTGCCAGCAGCTTAATAAGGGACGGACAGCAGTTCTTC; cdr3_aa: CASSLIRDGQQFF
j_call: TRBJ1-1; clone_size: NA; v_call: TRBV28; d_call: TRBD1; cdr3_nt: TGTGCCAGCATTTGGGGAGGGACAGGGAACACTGAAGCTTTCTTT; cdr3_aa: CASIWGGTGNTEAFF
j_call: TRBJ1-2; clone_size: NA; v_call: TRBV19; d_call: NA; cdr3_nt: TGTGCCAGTAGTAATCGCGTACTGGGCTACACCTTC; cdr3_aa: CASSNRVLGYTF
j_call: TRBJ1-4; clone_size: few; v_call: TRBV18; d_call: NA; cdr3_nt: TGTGCCAGCTCACCAGGACAGCCTGTCGAAAAACTGTTTTTT; cdr3_aa: CASSPGQPVEKLFF
j_call: TRBJ1-2; clone_size: NA; v_call: TRBV6-2/TRBV6-3; d_call: NA; cdr3_nt: TGTGCCATCCCCGCGGATCACGGTGGCTACACCTTC; cdr3_aa: CAIPADHGGYTF
j_call: TRBJ2-3; clone_size: few; v_call: TRBV9; d_call: TRBD2; cdr3_nt: TGTGCCAGCAGCACCCCCTTCCCCCCACTAGCGGAAAGCACAGATACGCAGTATTTT; cdr3_aa: CASSTPFPPLAESTDTQYF
j_call: TRBJ2-5; clone_size: few; v_call: TRBV5-1; d_call: NA; cdr3_nt: TGCGCCAGCAGGAACGGAGAGACCCAGTACTTC; cdr3_aa: CASRNGETQYF
j_call: TRBJ2-5; clone_size: few; v_call: TRBV23-1; d_call: TRBD2; cdr3_nt: TGCGCCAGCAGTCATTCGACTAGCGGGAGGGAGGGCCAAGAGACCCAGTACTTC; cdr3_aa: CASSHSTSGREGQETQYF
j_call: TRBJ2-3; clone_size: NA; v_call: TRBV24-1; d_call: NA; cdr3_nt: TGTGCCACCAGTGATTTCAATACGCAGTATTTT; cdr3_aa: CATSDFNTQYF
j_call: TRBJ2-7; clone_size: few; v_call: TRBV7-8; d_call: NA; cdr3_nt: TGTGCCAGCAGCTTAGCTGCAGGGTTGGACGAGCAGTACTTC; cdr3_aa: CASSLAAGLDEQYF
j_call: TRBJ2-7; clone_size: few; v_call: TRBV7-2; d_call: TRBD2; cdr3_nt: TGTGCCAGCAGCTTTTCCGGGACTAGTGCTTTCGAGCAGTACTTC; cdr3_aa: CASSFSGTSAFEQYF
j_call: TRBJ2-3; clone_size: NA; v_call: TRBV5-1; d_call: NA; cdr3_nt: TGCGCCAGCAGCTTGGACGGGCTCTTCGCTAGCACAGATACGCAGTATTTT; cdr3_aa: CASSLDGLFASTDTQYF
j_call: TRBJ2-7; clone_size: NA; v_call: TRBV9; d_call: NA; cdr3_nt: TGTGCCAGCAGCGTGGTCCCGGGTTTAACGGGGGAGCAGTACTTC; cdr3_aa: CASSVVPGLTGEQYF
j_call: TRBJ2-2; clone_size: few; v_call: TRBV5-1; d_call: NA; cdr3_nt: TGCGCCAGCAGCTTGTCGGTGTCCGGGGAGCTGTTTTTT; cdr3_aa: CASSLSVSGELFF
j_call: TRBJ2-1; clone_size: NA; v_call: TRBV25-1; d_call: NA; cdr3_nt: TGTGCCAGCAGTGATTCGACAGGCGAAGACAATGAGCAGTTCTTC; cdr3_aa: CASSDSTGEDNEQFF
j_call: TRBJ1-2; clone_size: NA; v_call: TRBV6-2/TRBV6-3; d_call: NA; cdr3_nt: TGTGCCAGCAGTTACTCAAGGCAGGGCGACTATGGCTACACCTTC; cdr3_aa: CASSYSRQGDYGYTF
j_call: TRBJ1-1; clone_size: NA; v_call: TRBV6-2/TRBV6-3; d_call: TRBD1; cdr3_nt: TGTGCCAGCAGATTCCCCGGGACAGGGGCCGTGGCTTTCTTT; cdr3_aa: CASRFPGTGAVAFF
j_call: TRBJ2-3; clone_size: few; v_call: TRBV10-3; d_call: NA; cdr3_nt: TGTGCCATCACGGCTGGGCGGGAAAGCACAGATACGCAGTATTTT; cdr3_aa: CAITAGRESTDTQYF
j_call: TRBJ2-1; clone_size: few; v_call: TRBV3-1; d_call: NA; cdr3_nt: TGTGCCAGTGGCCGGACTTTATACAATGAGCAGTTCTTC; cdr3_aa: CASGRTLYNEQFF
j_call: TRBJ2-1; clone_size: NA; v_call: TRBV7-9; d_call: NA; cdr3_nt: TGTGCCAGCAGCTTAGGTGGCTTTGAGCAGTTCTTC; cdr3_aa: CASSLGGFEQFF
j_call: TRBJ2-7; clone_size: few; v_call: TRBV4-2; d_call: NA; cdr3_nt: TGTGCCAGCAGCTTCGGACATCCACCCTACGAGCAGTACTTC; cdr3_aa: CASSFGHPPYEQYF
j_call: TRBJ2-3; clone_size: NA; v_call: TRBV20-1; d_call: TRBD2; cdr3_nt: TGCAGTGCTAGATCCCCGGGGGAGGGCCGGGGTACGCAGTATTTT; cdr3_aa: CSARSPGEGRGTQYF
j_call: TRBJ2-7; clone_size: many; v_call: TRBV4-1; d_call: NA; cdr3_nt: TGCGCCAGCAGCCAAGTAGCCAGCGTGGGGCAGTACTTC; cdr3_aa: CASSQVASVGQYF
j_call: TRBJ2-7; clone_size: few; v_call: TRBV2; d_call: TRBD2; cdr3_nt: TGTGCCATCCCGACTAGCGGGAGCTACGAGCAGTACTTC; cdr3_aa: CAIPTSGSYEQYF
j_call: TRBJ2-1; clone_size: NA; v_call: TRBV5-1; d_call: NA; cdr3_nt: TGCGCCAGCAACGGGGGGGACAGGGACAATGAGCAGTTCTTC; cdr3_aa: CASNGGDRDNEQFF
j_call: TRBJ1-2; clone_size: NA; v_call: TRBV6-2/TRBV6-3; d_call: NA; cdr3_nt: TGTGCCAGCAGTTACTCCGGCGGTCCACATGGCTACACCTTC; cdr3_aa: CASSYSGGPHGYTF
j_call: TRBJ2-7; clone_size: NA; v_call: TRBV20-1; d_call: NA; cdr3_nt: TGCAGTGCTAGAGGTTGGACAGACCCATACGAGCAGTACTTC; cdr3_aa: CSARGWTDPYEQYF
j_call: TRBJ2-7; clone_size: NA; v_call: TRBV27; d_call: NA; cdr3_nt: TGTGCCAGCATCGGGCCGAGCTTAGGAGAGCAGTACTTC; cdr3_aa: CASIGPSLGEQYF
j_call: TRBJ2-1; clone_size: many; v_call: TRBV12-3/TRBV12-4; d_call: TRBD2; cdr3_nt: TGTGCCAGCAGTTTAAGGGGACTAGCGGGAAGGTTCGGTTATGAGCAGTTCTTC; cdr3_aa: CASSLRGLAGRFGYEQFF
j_call: TRBJ2-2; clone_size: NA; v_call: TRBV24-1; d_call: TRBD1; cdr3_nt: TGTGCCACCAGTGATCCCGGGACAGGGTACACCGGGGAGCTGTTTTTT; cdr3_aa: CATSDPGTGYTGELFF
j_call: TRBJ1-4; clone_size: few; v_call: TRBV14; d_call: NA; cdr3_nt: TGTGCCAGCAGCCAAGCGTCCCCGAAAGAGACCATTAGGAATGAAAAACTGTTTTTT; cdr3_aa: CASSQASPKETIRNEKLFF